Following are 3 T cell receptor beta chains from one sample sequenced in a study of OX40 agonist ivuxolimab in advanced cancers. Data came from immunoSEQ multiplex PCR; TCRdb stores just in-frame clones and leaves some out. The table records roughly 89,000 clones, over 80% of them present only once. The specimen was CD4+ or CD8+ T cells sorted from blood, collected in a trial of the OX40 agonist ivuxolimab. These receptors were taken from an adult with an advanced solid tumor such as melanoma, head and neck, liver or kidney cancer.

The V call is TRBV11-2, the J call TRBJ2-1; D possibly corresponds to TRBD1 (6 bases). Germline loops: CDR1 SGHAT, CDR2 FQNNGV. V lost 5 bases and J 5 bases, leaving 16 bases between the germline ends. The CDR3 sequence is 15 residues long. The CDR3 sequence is CASSPYSGTNNEQFF. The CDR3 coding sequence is TGTGCCAGCAGCCCCTACTCCGGGACAAACAATGAGCAGTTCTTC.

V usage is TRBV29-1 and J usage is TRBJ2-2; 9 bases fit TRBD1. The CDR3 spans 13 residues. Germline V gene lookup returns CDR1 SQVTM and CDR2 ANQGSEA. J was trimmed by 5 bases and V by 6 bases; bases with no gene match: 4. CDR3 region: CSVDRGGTGELFF. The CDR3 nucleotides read TGCAGCGTGGACAGGGGAGGGACCGGGGAGCTGTTTTTT.

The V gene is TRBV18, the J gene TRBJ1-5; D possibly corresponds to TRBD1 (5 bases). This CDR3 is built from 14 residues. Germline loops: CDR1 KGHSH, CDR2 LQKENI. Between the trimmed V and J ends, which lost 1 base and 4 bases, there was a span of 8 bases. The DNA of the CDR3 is TGTGCCAGCTCACCACAAGGGGTGAATCAGCCCCAGCATTTT. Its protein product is CASSPQGVNQPQHF.